This TCR beta chain was captured by sequencing in a study of T-cell memory formation after mild COVID-19. Study information: TCR clusters were mostly donor specific.

Overall study results and limits: Clones contracting across day 15 to 85 had a balanced CD4/CD8 profile; later expanding clones leaned CD4+.

Amplification by 5'RACE using constant-segment primers produced TCR alpha and TCR beta cDNA libraries that carried sample barcodes and UMIs. TCRdb fed the 5' RACE reads into MiXCR, producing one record per CDR3 protein. The table shows around 180,000 distinct CDR3 sequences, with roughly 17% occurring only once. Of note for this clonotype: Its target is unknown.

This CDR3 has 14 residues. Trimming cost V 6 bases and J 5 bases; bases outside gene matches: 7. Germline assignment: CDR1 DFQATT and CDR2 SNEGSKA (reference sequence). The J gene is TRBJ2-1, the V gene TRBV20-1; TRBD2 matches 10 bases. The sample taken for sequencing was PBMCs or a T cell subset sorted from them (not recorded which). The clonotype comes from an adult woman who had mild COVID-19 (a few samples of this study predate the infection). Cell type and time point are not known. Here the CDR3 DNA reads TGCAGTGCCCCGGGACTAGCGATACACAATGAGCAGTTCTTC. Translating it yields CSAPGLAIHNEQFF.